This T cell receptor beta chain was retrieved from a study of blood T cell repertoires in COVID-19 (dated by TCRdb to 2018 to 2021). The study in broad terms: Samples covering the acute and convalescent phases of COVID-19 were provided by collaborators in the United States, Italy and Spain. A freely available public database, intended as a resource for researchers studying the immune response to SARS-CoV-2, is where the repertoires were released. Deeply sampled blood TCRbeta repertoires from subjects exposed to, actively infected with, or recovered from COVID-19 were included in the dataset. The prospective study material was composed of cDNA or gDNA derived from T cells, B-cell-depleted T cells, or PBMCs. Where available, HLA class I and class II types were taken from metadata supplied by the sample provider and were not determined by assay-based typing. A de-identified subject ID, COVID-19 status, age in years and sex were almost always included in the sample metadata. Samples came from the ongoing ImmuneRACE study (first 160 participants) plus 1,254 subjects from 6 global collaborators. Overall results and qualifications from the work: The quantity of clinical and demographic metadata differed by source and by participant and was supplied without curation.

Each collaborating institution followed its own protocols to collect whole blood in K2EDTA tubes. For TCRbeta analysis, collaborator samples were shipped as frozen whole blood, as isolated PBMCs, or as DNA extracted from either sample type. Notes on this clone: Its antigen is not yet known. No base qualities exist here, and no much larger clone lies one base off it.

V is cut by 4 bases and J by 7 bases, and the space between the germline ends is 11 bases. The CDR3 numbers 13 residues from cysteine through phenylalanine. The CDR3 DNA has 39 bases and is translated from base 1. CDR1 and CDR2 are drawn from the germline V gene (reference sequence): LGHDT, YNNKEL. The immunoSEQ Assay, a bias-controlled multiplex PCR, was used to amplify TCRbeta CDR3 regions from genomic DNA. As for how the authors treated the data: The number of nucleated cells in each sample was estimated by amplification of reference gene primers within the assay. Sequence reads were collapsed and filtered to measure the absolute abundance of every unique TCRbeta CDR3 rearrangement. For each sample, productive Simpson clonality was calculated as the square root of Simpson's diversity index across productive rearrangements. TCRdb retrieved this table from immuneACCESS and kept in-frame rearrangements only. Not all clones are present; in checked studies, unresolved V genes account for under half, and no reason is known for the remainder. V and J calls and clone size are given by that table; D and trimming were obtained from the DNA. Present in this sample are around 65,000 clones, roughly 90% of which were seen just once. The top ten clonotypes cover 1.5% to 2% of the sample.

The sequencing sample was made of peripheral blood. The clonotype was recovered from a human donor in a cohort sampled during active COVID-19. The chain uses TRBV3-1 (or the pseudogene TRBV3-2) and TRBJ2-1; a tentative D match to TRBD2 spans 5 bases. The bases read TGTGCCAGCAGCCGATCCGGGGAGAATGAGCAGTTCTTC. It translates to CASSRSGENEQFF.